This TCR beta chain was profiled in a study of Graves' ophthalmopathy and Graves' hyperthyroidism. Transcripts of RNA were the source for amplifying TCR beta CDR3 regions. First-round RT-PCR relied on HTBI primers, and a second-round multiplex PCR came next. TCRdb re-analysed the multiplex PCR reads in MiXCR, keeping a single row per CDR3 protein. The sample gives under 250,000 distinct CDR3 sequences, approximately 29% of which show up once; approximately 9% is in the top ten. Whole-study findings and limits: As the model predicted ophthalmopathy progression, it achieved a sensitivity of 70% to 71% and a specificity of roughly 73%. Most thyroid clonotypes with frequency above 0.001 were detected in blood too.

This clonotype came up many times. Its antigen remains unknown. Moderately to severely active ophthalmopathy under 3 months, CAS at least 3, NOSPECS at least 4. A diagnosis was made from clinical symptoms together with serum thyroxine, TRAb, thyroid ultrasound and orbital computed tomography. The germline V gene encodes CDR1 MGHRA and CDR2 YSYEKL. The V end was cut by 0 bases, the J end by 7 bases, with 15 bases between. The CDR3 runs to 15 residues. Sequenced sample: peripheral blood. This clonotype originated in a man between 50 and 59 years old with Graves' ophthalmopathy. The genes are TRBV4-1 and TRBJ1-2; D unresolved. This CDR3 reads CASSQDTGFLAGYTF. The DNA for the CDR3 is TGCGCCAGCAGCCAAGATACGGGGTTTCTGGCTGGCTACACCTTC.